This is a list of T cell receptor beta chains from one sample in a study of blood T cell repertoires in COVID-19. TCRdb's copy holds only in-frame clones and misses some; the assay was immunoSEQ multiplex PCR. The table lists some 250,000 clones, 81% of them singletons, with 6% to 9.5% in the top ten. The sample consisted of peripheral blood. All receptors derive from a woman older than 75 with acute or convalescent COVID-19. Each CDR3 is given with its conserved first and last residue. Fields, in order: CDR3 length, D gene, clone size, V gene, J gene, CDR3 DNA, CDR3 protein. A D gene is named only where the DNA matches it firmly. Rows may omit the clone size; those that give it use once, few, many or a size class.

>15|-|-|TRBV2|TRBJ2-3
TGTGCCAGCATAAGAACGGCGACAGACACAGATACGCAGTATTTT
CASIRTATDTDTQYF
>15|-|-|TRBV28|TRBJ1-4
TGTGCCAGCAGTTGGGGGGGGGAAGGGAACGAAAAACTGTTTTTT
CASSWGGEGNEKLFF
>16|-|-|TRBV7-9|TRBJ1-4
TGTGCCAGCAGCTTACCCGAACAGGCAACTAATGAAAAACTGTTTTTT
CASSLPEQATNEKLFF
>17|TRBD1|-|TRBV5-4|TRBJ1-1
TGTGCCAGCAGCTTGGCGCAGGGGGCGAGTCGGTGGACTGAAGCTTTCTTT
CASSLAQGASRWTEAFF
>14|-|-|TRBV30|TRBJ1-1
TGTGCCTGGAGTAATCGGTACAGGGACACTGAAGCTTTCTTT
CAWSNRYRDTEAFF
>11|-|few|TRBV30|TRBJ2-7
TGTGCCTGGAGTCTAGGGGGCGAGCAGTACTTC
CAWSLGGEQYF
>12|-|once|TRBV28|TRBJ1-1
TGTGCCAGCACCCAACGGGGCACTGAAGCTTTCTTT
CASTQRGTEAFF
>16|TRBD1|-|TRBV9|TRBJ1-4
TGTGCCAGCAGCGGCGGGACAGGGTATCCTAATGAAAAACTGTTTTTT
CASSGGTGYPNEKLFF
>15|-|-|TRBV5-1|TRBJ1-1
TGCGCCAGCAGCCCGAGGGCGGGATCGGGCACTGAAGCTTTCTTT
CASSPRAGSGTEAFF
>15|TRBD2|-|TRBV6-2/TRBV6-3|TRBJ2-7
TGTGCCAGCAGTTACGCTAGCGGATTAACCTACGAGCAGTACTTC
CASSYASGLTYEQYF
>13|TRBD1|-|TRBV12-3/TRBV12-4|TRBJ1-2
TGTGCCAGCAAGGACAGGGGGAACTATGGCTACACCTTC
CASKDRGNYGYTF
>20|TRBD2|-|TRBV19|TRBJ2-5
TGTGCCAGTAGACACACACATTTAACCCTCGCGGGGGGACTCCAAGAGACCCAGTACTTC
CASRHTHLTLAGGLQETQYF
>16|-|-|TRBV6-1|TRBJ1-6
TGTGCCAGCAGTGAAGATCAGGGACAACATAATTCACCCCTCCACTTT
CASSEDQGQHNSPLHF
>13|-|-|TRBV30|TRBJ1-2
TGTGCCTGGAGTGTAGCGCTCGACGGTGGCTACACCTTC
CAWSVALDGGYTF
>16|TRBD1|-|TRBV7-2|TRBJ1-2
TGTGCCAGCAGCTTGCGTCCGGGACAGGAATCGAATGGCTACACCTTC
CASSLRPGQESNGYTF